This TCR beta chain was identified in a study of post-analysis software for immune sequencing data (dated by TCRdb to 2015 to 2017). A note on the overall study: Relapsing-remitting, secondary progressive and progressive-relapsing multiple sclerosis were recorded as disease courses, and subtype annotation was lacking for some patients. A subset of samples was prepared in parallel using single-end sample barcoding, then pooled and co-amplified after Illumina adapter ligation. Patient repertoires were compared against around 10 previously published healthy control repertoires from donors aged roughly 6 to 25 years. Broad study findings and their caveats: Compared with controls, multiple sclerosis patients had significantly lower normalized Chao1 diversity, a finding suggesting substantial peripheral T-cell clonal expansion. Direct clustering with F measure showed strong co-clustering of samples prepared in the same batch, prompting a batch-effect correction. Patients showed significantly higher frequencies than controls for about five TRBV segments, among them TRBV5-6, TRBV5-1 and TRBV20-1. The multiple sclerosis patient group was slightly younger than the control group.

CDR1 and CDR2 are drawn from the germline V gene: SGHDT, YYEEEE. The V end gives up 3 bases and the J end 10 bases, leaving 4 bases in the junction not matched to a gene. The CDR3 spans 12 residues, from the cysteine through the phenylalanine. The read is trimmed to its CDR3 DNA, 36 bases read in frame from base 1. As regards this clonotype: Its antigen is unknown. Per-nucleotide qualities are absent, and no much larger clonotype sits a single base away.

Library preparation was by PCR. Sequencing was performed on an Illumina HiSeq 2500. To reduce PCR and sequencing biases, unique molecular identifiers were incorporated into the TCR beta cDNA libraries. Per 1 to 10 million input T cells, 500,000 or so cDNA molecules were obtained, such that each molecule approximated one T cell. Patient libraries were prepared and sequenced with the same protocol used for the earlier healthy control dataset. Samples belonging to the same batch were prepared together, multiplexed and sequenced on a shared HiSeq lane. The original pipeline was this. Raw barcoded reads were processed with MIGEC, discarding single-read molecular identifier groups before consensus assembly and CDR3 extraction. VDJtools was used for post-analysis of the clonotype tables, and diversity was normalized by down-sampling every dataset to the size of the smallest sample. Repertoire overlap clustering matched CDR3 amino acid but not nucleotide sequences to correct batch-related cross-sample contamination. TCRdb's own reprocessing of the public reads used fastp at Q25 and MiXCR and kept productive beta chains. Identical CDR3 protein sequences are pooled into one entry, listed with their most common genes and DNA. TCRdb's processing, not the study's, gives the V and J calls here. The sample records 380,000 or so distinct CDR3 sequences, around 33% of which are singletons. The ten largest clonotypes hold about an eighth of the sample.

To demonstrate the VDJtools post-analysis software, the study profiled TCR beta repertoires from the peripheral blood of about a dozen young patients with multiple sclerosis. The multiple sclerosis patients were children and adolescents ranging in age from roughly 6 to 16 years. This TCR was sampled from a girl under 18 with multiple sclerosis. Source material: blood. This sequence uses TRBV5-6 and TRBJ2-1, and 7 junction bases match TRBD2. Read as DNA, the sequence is TGTGCCAGCAGCTCAGGTAGCGGGGAGCAGTTCTTC. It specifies CASSSGSGEQFF.